Below, 27 T cell receptor beta chains from the same sample are listed, as sequenced in a study of blood T cell repertoires in COVID-19. TCRdb's copy holds only in-frame clones and misses some; the assay was immunoSEQ multiplex PCR. The table lists about 98,000 clones, roughly 80% of them singletons. The source material was peripheral blood. All receptors derive from a man aged 70 or older with active or convalescent COVID-19.

The chain employs TRBV6-2 or TRBV6-3 and TRBJ1-1; D uncertain. The CDR3 runs to 13 residues. Germline V lookup: CDR1 MNHEY, CDR2 SVGEGT. V dropped 5 bases and J dropped 8 bases, with 15 bases sitting between them. The CDR3 sequence: CASSPYLPNEAFF. CDR3 sequence (DNA): TGTGCCAGCAGTCCCTATCTACCTAACGAAGCTTTCTTT.

The rearrangement uses TRBV9 and TRBJ2-1, with 8 bases identical to TRBD2. Germline CDR1 and CDR2: SGDLS and YYNGEE. This CDR3 spans 20 amino acids. J was trimmed by 4 bases and V by 0 bases; bases with no gene match: 18. The DNA for the CDR3 is TGTGCCAGCAGCGTAGACCCCGTTTTAGGGCTCGGGGGGGAGTACAATGAGCAGTTCTTC. Its translation is CASSVDPVLGLGGEYNEQFF.

The chain employs TRBV3-1 (or the pseudogene TRBV3-2) and TRBJ1-4, with D hard to call. Germline-derived CDR1 and CDR2 are LGHDT and YNNKEL (reference sequence). V gave up 6 bases and J gave up 8 bases, with 19 bases separating them. This CDR3 is 15 amino acids long. DNA for the CDR3: TGTGCCAGCAGACGGTCGAGGCCTACGGTGGAAAAACTGTTTTTT. Translation: CASRRSRPTVEKLFF.

The sample holds one count of this clone. The genes are TRBV10-3 and TRBJ1-1, with D hard to call. The CDR3 totals 13 residues. V lost 7 bases and J 4 bases, leaving 13 bases between the germline ends. CDR1 ENHRY and CDR2 SYGVKD come from the germline V gene. CDR3 DNA: TGTGCCATCACGAGTTATGAGGGCACTGAAGCTTTCTTT. This encodes CAITSYEGTEAFF.

This CDR3 is CASSAGPPRPGANVLTF. CDR3 nucleotides: TGTGCCAGCAGCGCCGGTCCCCCACGCCCTGGGGCCAACGTCCTGACTTTC. The chain links TRBV5-6 to TRBJ2-6; D unclear. CDR3 length equals 17 residues. Germline values: CDR1 SGHDT, CDR2 YYEEEE. V dropped 4 bases and J dropped 2 bases, with 16 bases sitting between them.

The V and J genes are TRBV19 and TRBJ1-2; TRBD1 is a possible D gene (6 bases). CDR3 length: 14 amino acids. Trimming took off 5 bases at V and 3 bases at J, with 13 bases between the two ends. In germline, CDR1 is LNHDA, CDR2 SQIVND (reference sequence). The chain's CDR3 is CASSLRQADYGYTF. CDR3 coding DNA: TGTGCCAGTAGTCTCCGACAGGCCGACTATGGCTACACCTTC.

V and J are TRBV11-2 and TRBJ2-1, with D maybe TRBD2 (6 bases). CDR1 and CDR2 from the germline V gene are SGHAT and FQNNGV. The V gene lost 3 bases and the J gene lost 5 bases, with 14 bases spanning the gap. The CDR3 length is 15 residues. This CDR3 is CASSLGGTANNEQFF. DNA of the CDR3: TGTGCCAGCAGCTTGGGCGGGACGGCAAACAATGAGCAGTTCTTC.

The V gene is TRBV5-4, the J gene TRBJ1-1, with D possibly being TRBD1 (6 bases). The CDR3 covers 14 residues. The V and J ends lost 1 base and 2 bases respectively, with 9 bases between them. Looked up from germline, CDR1 is SGHNT and CDR2 is YYREEE (reference sequence). The CDR3 sequence: CASSLRGGNTEAFF. The CDR3 DNA reads TGTGCCAGCAGCTTGAGAGGGGGAAACACTGAAGCTTTCTTT.

The chain links TRBV6-5 to TRBJ2-5; perhaps TRBD2 as D (5 bases). Germline values: CDR1 MNHEY, CDR2 SVGAGI. Trimming pared 6 bases from V and 2 bases from J, leaving 13 bases between. The CDR3 runs 14 residues. The CDR3 DNA is TGTGCCAGCAGCCCGGGGTGGACTCAAGAGACCCAGTACTTC. Its translation is CASSPGWTQETQYF.

The V call is TRBV6-5, the J call TRBJ2-7, with D tentatively TRBD1 (6 bases). Trimming cost V 6 bases and J 0 bases, with 15 bases left between them. The CDR3 consists of 15 residues. Germline values: CDR1 MNHEY, CDR2 SVGAGI. DNA for the CDR3: TGTGCCAGCAGCCTTGGGACACTCAGCTCCTACGAGCAGTACTTC. Translating gives CASSLGTLSSYEQYF.

This rearrangement joins TRBV7-8 to TRBJ2-1, with a weak D call TRBD2 (5 bases). Germline CDR1 and CDR2: SGHVS and FQNEAQ. Trimming shortened V by 5 bases and J by 3 bases, and 8 bases separated the two germline ends. The CDR3 loop spans 13 amino acids. For the CDR3, the DNA is TGTGCCAGCAGCGCCGGACTCTACAATGAGCAGTTCTTC. Protein product: CASSAGLYNEQFF.

The V call is TRBV5-6, the J call TRBJ2-1, with a weak D call TRBD2 (5 bases). From germline, CDR1 is SGHDT and CDR2 YYEEEE. Trimming left V 2 bases short and J 9 bases short, with 15 bases between. This CDR3 has 14 residues. CDR3 loop: CASSFLPGGGEQFF. The CDR3 nucleotides are TGTGCCAGCAGCTTTTTACCCGGAGGAGGTGAGCAGTTCTTC.

The chain recombines TRBV10-2 with TRBJ1-2, with D possibly TRBD1 on 5 matching bases. The CDR3 is made up of 13 amino acids. Between the trimmed V and J ends, which lost 2 bases and 5 bases, there was a span of 9 bases. Germline V gene lookup returns CDR1 WSHSY and CDR2 SAAADI. CDR3 coding DNA: TGCGCCAGCAGTGAGGCGCCAGGGTATGGCTACACCTTC. Protein: CASSEAPGYGYTF.

This chain connects TRBV2 to TRBJ1-6, with TRBD1 identical over 10 bases. This CDR3 is built from 18 residues. Germline V CDR1 and CDR2: SNHLY, FYNNEI. The ends lost 2 bases at V and 8 bases at J; junction bases unmatched: 12. CDR3 coding DNA: TGTGCCAGCAGTGAACGAGGACAGGGGGGTATGTTTGATTCACCCCTCCACTTT. This gives the protein CASSERGQGGMFDSPLHF.

The J gene is TRBJ1-5, the V gene TRBV5-5; possibly TRBD1 for D (5 bases). V was clipped by 0 bases and J by 0 bases, with 7 bases between them. This CDR3 comprises 15 residues. Germline lookup yields CDR1 SGHKS and CDR2 YYEKEE (reference sequence). The CDR3 sequence is CASSLAGGSNQPQHF. The CDR3 DNA follows: TGTGCCAGCAGCTTGGCCGGGGGTAGCAATCAGCCCCAGCATTTT.

The table lists this clone with a few counts. This chain connects TRBV12-3 or TRBV12-4 to TRBJ1-5, with D tentatively TRBD1 (6 bases). V lost 7 bases and J 7 bases, leaving 14 bases between the germline ends. The CDR3 is made up of 13 amino acids. CDR3 residues: CASTLTGEQPQHF. DNA of the CDR3: TGTGCCAGCACCCTGACAGGAGAGCAGCCCCAGCATTTT.

This chain links TRBV5-6 with TRBJ2-7; D uncertain. The CDR3 length is 13 residues. V lost 0 bases to trimming and J lost 6 bases, with 10 bases between them. Germline CDR1 SGHDT, CDR2 YYEEEE. The CDR3, as DNA: TGTGCCAGCAGCTTGGGTCTGGGCACCGAGCAGTACTTC. It translates to CASSLGLGTEQYF.

V gene TRBV7-8 combines with J gene TRBJ1-1; 9 bases fit TRBD1. Trimming cost V 9 bases and J 1 base; bases outside gene matches: 6. The CDR3 is made up of 14 amino acids. Germline CDR1 is SGHVS and CDR2 is FQNEAQ. The CDR3 bases are TGTGCCAGTCAATGGGGACAGGGGAACACTGAAGCTTTCTTT. This gives the protein CASQWGQGNTEAFF.

V and J are TRBV4-2 and TRBJ2-1; 13 nucleotides match TRBD2. The V segment lost 5 bases and the J segment 10 bases; nucleotides outside the gene matches: 11. Germline CDR1 and CDR2: LGHNA and YNFKEQ. This CDR3 has 16 residues. CDR3: CASSITSGGAGNEQFF. Here the CDR3 DNA reads TGTGCCAGCAGCATCACTAGCGGGGGGGCCGGGAACGAGCAGTTCTTC.

J is TRBJ1-4 and V is TRBV7-6; 8 bases line up with TRBD1. The V and J ends lost 1 base and 8 bases, in that order; junction bases with no gene match: 6. Germline V gives CDR1 SGHVS, CDR2 FNYEAQ. CDR3 length: 15 amino acids. The CDR3: CASSLVGTGGEKLFF. The CDR3 bases are TGTGCCAGCAGCTTAGTCGGGACAGGAGGCGAAAAACTGTTTTTT.

The chain combines TRBV30 with TRBJ2-2; TRBD2 aligns across 14 bases. This CDR3 is 15 amino acids long. With 2 bases clipped from V and 7 bases from J, the junction kept 3 bases outside the gene matches. Germline V gene data show CDR1 as GTSNPN and CDR2 as SVGIG (reference sequence). The CDR3 spells CAWSMGTSGSGELFF. Written as DNA, the CDR3 is TGTGCCTGGAGTATGGGGACTAGCGGGAGCGGGGAGCTGTTTTTT.

The rearrangement uses TRBV5-1 and TRBJ1-1; the D is unclear. With 4 bases removed from V and 2 bases from J, the gap between germline ends came to 12 bases. The CDR3 is 14 residues long. Germline V gene data show CDR1 as SGHRS and CDR2 as YFSETQ. CDR3 loop: CASSPRLFNTEAFF. Here the CDR3 DNA reads TGCGCCAGCAGCCCGAGACTCTTCAACACTGAAGCTTTCTTT.

The chain links TRBV4-2 to TRBJ2-5, with 8 bases identical to TRBD1. Germline V lookup: CDR1 LGHNA, CDR2 YNFKEQ. The CDR3 extends over 15 amino acids. V lost 1 base, J lost 4 bases, and 5 bases stayed unmatched. CDR3: CASSQGQGPGETQYF. Written as DNA, the CDR3 is TGTGCCAGCAGCCAAGGACAGGGGCCGGGAGAGACCCAGTACTTC.

The V gene is TRBV19, the J gene TRBJ1-5; perhaps TRBD1 as D (6 bases). Trimming cost V 7 bases and J 6 bases, with 16 bases left between them. CDR3 size: 14 residues. Germline lookup yields CDR1 LNHDA and CDR2 SQIVND (reference sequence). The CDR3 protein is CASKSNREGQPQHF. CDR3 in DNA: TGTGCCAGTAAGTCCAACAGGGAGGGTCAGCCCCAGCATTTT.

V usage is TRBV29-1 and J usage is TRBJ1-5, with D tentatively TRBD1 (5 bases). CDR1 is SQVTM, CDR2 ANQGSEA, per germline. This CDR3 is built from 13 residues. V lost 4 bases and J 7 bases, leaving 14 bases between the germline ends. The CDR3 nucleotides read TGCAGCGTTGGCTCAGGGTTGGGACAGCCCCAGCATTTT. As protein: CSVGSGLGQPQHF.

This clone appeared a single time. The chain uses TRBV29-1 and TRBJ1-4; 8 bases map to TRBD1. The CDR3 sequence is 12 residues long. Germline V gene sequence: CDR1 SQVTM, CDR2 ANQGSEA. The J segment lost 7 bases and the V segment lost 7 bases, leaving 5 bases of the junction unmatched. This CDR3 is CSGGQVFEKLFF. The CDR3 nucleotides read TGCAGCGGGGGACAGGTATTTGAAAAACTGTTTTTT.

This clone has only one observation. The rearrangement uses TRBV7-6 and TRBJ2-1; 15 positions agree with TRBD2. The V segment lost 1 base and the J segment 7 bases; nucleotides outside the gene matches: 8. Germline loops: CDR1 SGHVS, CDR2 FNYEAQ. The CDR3 has 18 amino acids. This chain's CDR3 is CASSLDGTSGGFRNEQFF. As DNA, the CDR3 is TGTGCCAGCAGCTTAGACGGGACTAGCGGGGGGTTTCGGAATGAGCAGTTCTTC.